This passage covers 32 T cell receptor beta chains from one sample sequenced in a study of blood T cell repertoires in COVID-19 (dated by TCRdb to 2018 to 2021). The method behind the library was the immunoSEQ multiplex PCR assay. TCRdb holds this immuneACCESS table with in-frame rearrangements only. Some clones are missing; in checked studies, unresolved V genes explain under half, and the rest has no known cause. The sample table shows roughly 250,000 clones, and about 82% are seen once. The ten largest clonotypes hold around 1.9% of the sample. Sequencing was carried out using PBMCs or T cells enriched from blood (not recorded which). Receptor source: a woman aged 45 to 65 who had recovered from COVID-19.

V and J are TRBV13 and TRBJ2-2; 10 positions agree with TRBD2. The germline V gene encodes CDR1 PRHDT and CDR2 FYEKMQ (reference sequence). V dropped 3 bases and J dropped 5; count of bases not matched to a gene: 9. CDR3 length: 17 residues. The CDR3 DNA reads TGTGCCAGCAGCTTCCATTTAGCGGGGGGCGCTACCGGGGAGCTGTTTTTT. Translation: CASSFHLAGGATGELFF.

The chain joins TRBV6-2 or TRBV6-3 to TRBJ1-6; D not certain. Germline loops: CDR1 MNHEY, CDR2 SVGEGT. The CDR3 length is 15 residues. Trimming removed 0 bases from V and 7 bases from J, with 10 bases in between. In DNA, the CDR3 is TGTGCCAGCAGTTACTCGAGTCACCGCAATTCACCCCTCCACTTT. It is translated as CASSYSSHRNSPLHF.

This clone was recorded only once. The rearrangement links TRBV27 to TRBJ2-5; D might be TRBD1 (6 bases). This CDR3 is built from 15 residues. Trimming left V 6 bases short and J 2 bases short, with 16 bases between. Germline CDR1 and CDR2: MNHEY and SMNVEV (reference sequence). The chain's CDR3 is CASRPLGTRQETQYF. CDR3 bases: TGTGCCAGCAGGCCCCTTGGGACAAGACAAGAGACCCAGTACTTC.

The CDR3: CASSDLAGVGNEQFF. The DNA for the CDR3 is TGTGCCAGCAGTGATTTGGCGGGAGTAGGTAATGAGCAGTTCTTC. The chain carries TRBV6-4 and TRBJ2-1, with 7 bases fitting TRBD2. The CDR3 spans 15 residues. Trimming cost V 3 bases and J 7 bases; bases outside gene matches: 9. Looked up from germline, CDR1 is MRHNA and CDR2 is SNTAGT.

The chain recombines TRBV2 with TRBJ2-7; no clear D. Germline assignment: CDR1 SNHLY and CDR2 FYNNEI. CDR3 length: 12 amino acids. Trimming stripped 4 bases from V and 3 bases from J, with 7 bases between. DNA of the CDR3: TGTGCCAGCAGTGCTCAGAACTACGAGCAGTACTTC. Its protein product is CASSAQNYEQYF.

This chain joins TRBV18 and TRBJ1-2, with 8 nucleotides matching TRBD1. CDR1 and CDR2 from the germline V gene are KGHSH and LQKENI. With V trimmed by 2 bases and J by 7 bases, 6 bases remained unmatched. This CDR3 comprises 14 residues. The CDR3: CASSPDRGRPGYTF. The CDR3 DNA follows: TGTGCCAGCTCACCAGACAGGGGTCGCCCTGGCTACACCTTC.

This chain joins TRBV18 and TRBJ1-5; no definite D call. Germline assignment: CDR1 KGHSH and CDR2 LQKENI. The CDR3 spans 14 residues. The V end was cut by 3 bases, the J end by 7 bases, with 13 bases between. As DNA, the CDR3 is TGTGCCAGCTCACCGACCGGGTCGGGGCAGCCCCAGCATTTT. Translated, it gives CASSPTGSGQPQHF. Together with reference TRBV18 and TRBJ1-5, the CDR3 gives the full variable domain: NAGVMQNPRHLVRRRGQEARLRCSPMKGHSHVYWYRQLPEEGLKFMVYLQKENIIDESGMPKERFSAEFPKEGPSILRIQQVVRGDSAAYFCASSPTGSGQPQHFGDGTRLSIL.

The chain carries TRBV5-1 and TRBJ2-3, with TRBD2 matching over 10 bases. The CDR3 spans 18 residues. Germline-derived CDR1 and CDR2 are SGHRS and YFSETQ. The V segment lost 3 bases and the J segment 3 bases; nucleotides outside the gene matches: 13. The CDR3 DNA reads TGCGCCAGCAGCTATTTGGGGGCTAGCGGGGGATTTACAGATACGCAGTATTTT. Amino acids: CASSYLGASGGFTDTQYF.

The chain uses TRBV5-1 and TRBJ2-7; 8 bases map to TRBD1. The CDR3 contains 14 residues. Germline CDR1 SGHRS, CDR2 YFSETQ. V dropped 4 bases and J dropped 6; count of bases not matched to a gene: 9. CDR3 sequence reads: CASSTALTGGEQYF. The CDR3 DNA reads TGCGCCAGCAGCACGGCATTAACAGGGGGCGAGCAGTACTTC.

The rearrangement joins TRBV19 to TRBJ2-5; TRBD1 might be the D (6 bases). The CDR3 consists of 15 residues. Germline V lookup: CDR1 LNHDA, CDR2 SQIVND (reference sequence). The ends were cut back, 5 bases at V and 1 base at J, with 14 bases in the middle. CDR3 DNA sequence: TGTGCCAGTAGTCTTCAACAGGGTACCCAAGAGACCCAGTACTTC. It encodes CASSLQQGTQETQYF. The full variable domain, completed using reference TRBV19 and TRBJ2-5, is DGGITQSPKYLFRKEGQNVTLSCEQNLNHDAMYWYRQDPGQGLRLIYYSQIVNDFQKGDIAEGYSVSREKKESFPLTVTSAQKNPTAFYLCASSLQQGTQETQYFGPGTRLLVL.

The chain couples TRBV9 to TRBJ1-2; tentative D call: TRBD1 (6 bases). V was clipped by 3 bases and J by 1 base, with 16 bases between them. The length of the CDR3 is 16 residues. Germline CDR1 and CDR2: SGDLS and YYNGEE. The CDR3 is CASSASGTRFNYGYTF. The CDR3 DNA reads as TGTGCCAGCAGCGCCTCTGGGACAAGATTTAACTATGGCTACACCTTC.

The CDR3 bases are TGTGCCATCAGGGGCGGGACGAGTGGAAACACCATATATTTT. Its translation: CAIRGGTSGNTIYF. V usage is TRBV10-3 and J usage is TRBJ1-3; tentative D call: TRBD1 (5 bases). Germline V CDR1 and CDR2: ENHRY, SYGVKD. Trimming pared 6 bases from V and 3 bases from J, leaving 12 bases between. The CDR3 sequence is 14 residues long.

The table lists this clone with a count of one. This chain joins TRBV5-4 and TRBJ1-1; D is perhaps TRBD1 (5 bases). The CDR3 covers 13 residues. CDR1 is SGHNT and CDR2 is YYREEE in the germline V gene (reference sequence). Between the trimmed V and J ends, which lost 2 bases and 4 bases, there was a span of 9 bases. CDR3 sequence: CASSLGVFTEAFF. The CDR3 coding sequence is TGTGCCAGCAGCTTAGGGGTTTTCACTGAAGCTTTCTTT.

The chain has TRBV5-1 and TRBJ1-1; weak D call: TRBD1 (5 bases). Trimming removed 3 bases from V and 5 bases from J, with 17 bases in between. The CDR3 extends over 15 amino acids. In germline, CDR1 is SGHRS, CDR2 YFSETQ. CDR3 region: CASSSRAGGVTEAFF. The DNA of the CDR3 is TGCGCCAGCAGCTCGCGAGCGGGGGGAGTAACTGAAGCTTTCTTT.

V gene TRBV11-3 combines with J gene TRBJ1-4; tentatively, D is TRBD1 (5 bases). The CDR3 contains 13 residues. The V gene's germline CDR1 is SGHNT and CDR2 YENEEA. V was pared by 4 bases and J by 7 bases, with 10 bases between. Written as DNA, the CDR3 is TGTGCCAGCAGCTCCGCCGGGGGTGAAAAACTGTTTTTT. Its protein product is CASSSAGGEKLFF.

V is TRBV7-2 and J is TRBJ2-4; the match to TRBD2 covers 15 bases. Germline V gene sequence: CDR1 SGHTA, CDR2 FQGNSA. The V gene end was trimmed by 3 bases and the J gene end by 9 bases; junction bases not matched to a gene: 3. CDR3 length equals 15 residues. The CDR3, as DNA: TGTGCCAGCAGCTTCGGACTAGCGGGGGGGAGCATTCAGTACTTC. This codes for CASSFGLAGGSIQYF.

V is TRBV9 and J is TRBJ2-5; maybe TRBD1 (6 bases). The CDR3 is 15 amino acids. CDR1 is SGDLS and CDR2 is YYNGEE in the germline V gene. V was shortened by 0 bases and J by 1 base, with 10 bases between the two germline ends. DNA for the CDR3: TGTGCCAGCAGCGTAGGACAGGCGCTCCAAGAGACCCAGTACTTC. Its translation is CASSVGQALQETQYF.

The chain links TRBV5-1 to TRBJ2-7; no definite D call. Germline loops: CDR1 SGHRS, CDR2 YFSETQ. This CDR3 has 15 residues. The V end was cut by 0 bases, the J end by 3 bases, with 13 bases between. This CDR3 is CASSLGTHAGYEQYF. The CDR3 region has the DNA TGCGCCAGCAGCTTGGGAACGCACGCAGGCTACGAGCAGTACTTC.

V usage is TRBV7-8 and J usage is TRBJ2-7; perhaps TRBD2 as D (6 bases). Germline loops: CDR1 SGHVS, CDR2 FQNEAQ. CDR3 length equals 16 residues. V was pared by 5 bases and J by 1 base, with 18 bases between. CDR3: CASSPGRFPGSYEQYF. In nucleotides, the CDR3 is TGTGCCAGCAGCCCAGGGAGGTTTCCAGGGTCCTACGAGCAGTACTTC.

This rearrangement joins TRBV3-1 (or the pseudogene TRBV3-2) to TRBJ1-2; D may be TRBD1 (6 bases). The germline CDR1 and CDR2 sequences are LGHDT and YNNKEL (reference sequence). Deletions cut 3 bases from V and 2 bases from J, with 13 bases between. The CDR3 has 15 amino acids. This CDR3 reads CASSHPGQLNYGYTF. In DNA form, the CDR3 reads TGTGCCAGCAGCCATCCCGGACAGTTGAACTATGGCTACACCTTC.

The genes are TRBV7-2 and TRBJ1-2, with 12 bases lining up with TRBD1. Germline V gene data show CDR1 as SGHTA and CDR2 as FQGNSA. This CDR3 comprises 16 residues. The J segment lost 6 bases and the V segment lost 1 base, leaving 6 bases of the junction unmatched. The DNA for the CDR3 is TGTGCCAGCAGCTTAGGAGGGACAGGGGGCGTGGATGGCTACACCTTC. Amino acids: CASSLGGTGGVDGYTF.

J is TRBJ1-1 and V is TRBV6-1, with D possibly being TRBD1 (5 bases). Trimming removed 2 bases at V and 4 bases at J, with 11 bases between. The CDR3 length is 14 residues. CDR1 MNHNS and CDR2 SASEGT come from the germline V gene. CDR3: CASSEQGPGTEAFF. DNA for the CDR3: TGTGCCAGCAGTGAACAGGGTCCGGGCACTGAAGCTTTCTTT.

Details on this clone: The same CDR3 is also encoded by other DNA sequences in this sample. CDR3 amino acids: CASSLLRVNTEAFF. The CDR3 nucleotides are TGTGCCAGCAGTTTATTACGGGTGAACACTGAAGCTTTCTTT. The chain carries TRBV28 and TRBJ1-1; no definite D call. The V end lost 1 base, the J end lost 0 bases, and 6 bases lay between the germline ends. CDR3 length: 14 residues. CDR1 MDHEN and CDR2 SYDVKM come from the germline V gene.

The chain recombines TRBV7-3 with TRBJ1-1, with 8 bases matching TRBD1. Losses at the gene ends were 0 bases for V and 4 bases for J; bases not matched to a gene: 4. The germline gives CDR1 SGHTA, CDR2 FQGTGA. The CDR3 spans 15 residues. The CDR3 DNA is TGTGCCAGCAGCTTAACCCAGGGGGCAGTCACTGAAGCTTTCTTT. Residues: CASSLTQGAVTEAFF.

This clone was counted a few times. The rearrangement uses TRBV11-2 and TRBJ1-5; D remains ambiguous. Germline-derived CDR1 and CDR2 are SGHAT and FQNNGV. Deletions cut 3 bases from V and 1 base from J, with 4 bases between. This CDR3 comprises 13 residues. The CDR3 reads CASSFLSNQPQHF. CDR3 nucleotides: TGTGCCAGCAGCTTCTTAAGCAATCAGCCCCAGCATTTT. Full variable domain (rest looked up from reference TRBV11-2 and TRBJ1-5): EAGVAQSPRYKIIEKRQSVAFWCNPISGHATLYWYQQILGQGPKLLIQFQNNGVVDDSQLPKDRFSAERLKGVDSTLKIQPAKLEDSAVYLCASSFLSNQPQHFGDGTRLSIL.

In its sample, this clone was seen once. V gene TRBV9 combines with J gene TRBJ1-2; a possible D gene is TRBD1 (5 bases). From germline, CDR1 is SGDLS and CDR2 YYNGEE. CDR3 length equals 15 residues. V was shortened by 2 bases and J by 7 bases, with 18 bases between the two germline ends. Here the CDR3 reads CASSVSLGGVGGYTF. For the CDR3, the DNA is TGTGCCAGCAGCGTCAGCTTAGGAGGGGTTGGTGGCTACACCTTC. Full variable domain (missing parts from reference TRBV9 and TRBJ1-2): DSGVTQTPKHLITATGQRVTLRCSPRSGDLSVYWYQQSLDQGLQFLIQYYNGEERAKGNILERFSAQQFPDLHSELNLSSLELGDSALYFCASSVSLGGVGGYTFGSGTRLTVV.

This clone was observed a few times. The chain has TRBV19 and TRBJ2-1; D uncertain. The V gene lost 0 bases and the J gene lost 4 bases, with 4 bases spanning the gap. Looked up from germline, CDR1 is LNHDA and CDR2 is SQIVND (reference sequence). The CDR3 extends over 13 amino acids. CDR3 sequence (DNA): TGTGCCAGTAGTATAGATCGGTACAATGAGCAGTTCTTC. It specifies CASSIDRYNEQFF.

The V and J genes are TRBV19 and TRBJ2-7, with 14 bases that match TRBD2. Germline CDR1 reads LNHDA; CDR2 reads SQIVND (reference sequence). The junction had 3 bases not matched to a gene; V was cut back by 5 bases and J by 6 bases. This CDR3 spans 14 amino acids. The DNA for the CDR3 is TGTGCCAGTAGTCCCGGACTAGCGGGAGGCGAGCAGTACTTC. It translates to CASSPGLAGGEQYF.

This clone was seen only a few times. CDR3 sequence reads: CASRLSLAGDYEQYF. The CDR3 nucleotides read TGTGCCAGCAGACTCTCTTTAGCGGGAGACTACGAGCAGTACTTC. The chain has TRBV27 and TRBJ2-7; 9 bases line up with TRBD2. Trimming at V came to 6 bases and at J to 3 bases, leaving 9 bases not matched to a gene. Germline V lookup: CDR1 MNHEY, CDR2 SMNVEV (reference sequence). This CDR3 region has 15 residues.

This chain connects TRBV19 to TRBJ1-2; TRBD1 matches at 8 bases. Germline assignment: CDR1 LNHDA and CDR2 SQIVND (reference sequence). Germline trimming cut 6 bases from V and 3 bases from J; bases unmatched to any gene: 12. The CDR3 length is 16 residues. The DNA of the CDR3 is TGTGCCAGTAGACCTCTAGGACAGGGTTACGACTATGGCTACACCTTC. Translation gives CASRPLGQGYDYGYTF.

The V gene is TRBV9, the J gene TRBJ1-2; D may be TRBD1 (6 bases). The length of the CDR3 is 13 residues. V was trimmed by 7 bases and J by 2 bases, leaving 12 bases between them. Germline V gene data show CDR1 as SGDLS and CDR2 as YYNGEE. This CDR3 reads CASGRDTNYGYTF. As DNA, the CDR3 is TGTGCCAGCGGCCGGGACACCAACTATGGCTACACCTTC.

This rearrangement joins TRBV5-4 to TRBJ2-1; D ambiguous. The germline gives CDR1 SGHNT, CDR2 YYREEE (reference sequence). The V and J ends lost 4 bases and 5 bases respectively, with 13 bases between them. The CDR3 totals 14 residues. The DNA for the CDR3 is TGTGCCAGCAGCGATTTCGAGAAGAACAATGAGCAGTTCTTC. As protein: CASSDFEKNNEQFF.